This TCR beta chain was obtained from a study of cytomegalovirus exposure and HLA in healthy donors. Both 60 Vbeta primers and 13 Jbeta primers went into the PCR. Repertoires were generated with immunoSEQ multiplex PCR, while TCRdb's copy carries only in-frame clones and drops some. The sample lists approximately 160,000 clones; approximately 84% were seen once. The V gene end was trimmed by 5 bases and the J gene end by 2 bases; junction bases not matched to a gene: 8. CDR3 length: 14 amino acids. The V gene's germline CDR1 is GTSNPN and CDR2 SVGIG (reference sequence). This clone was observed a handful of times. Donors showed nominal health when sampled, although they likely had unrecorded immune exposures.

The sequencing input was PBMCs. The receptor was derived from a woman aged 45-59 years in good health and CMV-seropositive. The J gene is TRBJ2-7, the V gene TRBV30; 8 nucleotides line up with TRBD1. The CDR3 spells CAWGQGADTYEQYF. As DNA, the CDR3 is TGTGCCTGGGGGCAGGGGGCGGATACCTACGAGCAGTACTTC.